A few counts support the clone carrying this T cell receptor beta chain. This sample was taken from a study of prognosis after radiotherapy for stage I lung cancer. Genomic DNA yielded TCR beta CDR3, amplified by two-round multiplex PCR. The first round of PCR was done with primers that matched each TRBV and TRBJ gene. MiXCR, applied by TCRdb to the multiplex PCR reads, yields one record per CDR3 protein. The table lists about 25,000 distinct CDR3 sequences, roughly 40% of them singletons. The ends were cut back, 2 bases at V and 3 bases at J, with 6 bases in the middle. CDR1 and CDR2 from the germline V gene are SGHKS and YYEKEE (reference sequence). CDR3 length: 13 amino acids.

The chain has TRBV5-5 and TRBJ1-5; D is undetermined. Material: PBMCs, obtained before or after stereotactic body radiation therapy (not recorded which). This sequence was found in a donor aged 50 or older with non-small cell lung cancer. Written as DNA, the CDR3 is TGTGCCAGCAGCTTACTATTCAATCAGCCCCAGCATTTT. Its protein is CASSLLFNQPQHF.